Below, 6 T cell receptor beta chains from the same sample are listed, as sequenced in a study of shared T cell receptors in the human thymus. Method: immunoSEQ multiplex PCR; TCRdb's copy keeps in-frame clones and lacks some. The profile shows 650,000 to 950,000 clones, roughly 88% of them singletons. The sample was also reused in another study, on human thymus T cells.

The source material was thymocytes. The receptors were sampled from a girl under two years old with a congenital heart defect.

For the CDR3, the DNA is TGTGCCAGTACGCCGGGCGGGGGATACAATGAGCAGTTCTTC. Its translation: CASTPGGGYNEQFF. The chain couples TRBV19 to TRBJ2-1; 7 positions agree with TRBD2. The V segment lost 7 bases and the J segment 4 bases; nucleotides outside the gene matches: 7. The CDR3 contains 14 residues. The germline V gene encodes CDR1 LNHDA and CDR2 SQIVND (reference sequence).

V and J are TRBV29-1 and TRBJ2-1, with 7 positions matching TRBD1. Trimming removed 4 bases from V and 5 bases from J; junction bases left unmatched: 17. The germline V gene encodes CDR1 SQVTM and CDR2 ANQGSEA. CDR3 length: 17 residues. The CDR3 sequence is CSVGGGVEPSTNNEQFF. CDR3 in DNA: TGCAGCGTTGGAGGGGGCGTGGAGCCTTCCACAAACAATGAGCAGTTCTTC.

The CDR3 DNA is TGCGCCAGCAGCCCAGTTGAGGACAGGGAGGACACCGGGGAGCTGTTTTTT. It translates to CASSPVEDREDTGELFF. V gene TRBV5-1 combines with J gene TRBJ2-2; 8 nucleotides align to TRBD1. CDR1 is SGHRS and CDR2 is YFSETQ in the germline V gene. This CDR3 is built from 17 residues. V lost 4 bases and J lost 3; bases outside the gene matches: 11.

V and J are TRBV7-2 and TRBJ1-1; no definite D call. The germline CDR1 and CDR2 sequences are SGHTA and FQGNSA. The ends were cut back, 4 bases at V and 3 bases at J, with 15 bases in the middle. The CDR3 spans 15 residues. Written as DNA, the CDR3 is TGTGCCAGCAGCTGCACCCCTCCCCGGGACACTGAAGCTTTCTTT. This codes for CASSCTPPRDTEAFF.

The chain joins TRBV27 to TRBJ2-7, with a weak D call TRBD2 (5 bases). CDR3 length: 13 amino acids. The V end was cut by 4 bases, the J end by 7 bases, with 14 bases between. Germline V gives CDR1 MNHEY, CDR2 SMNVEV (reference sequence). This CDR3 reads CASSSPSTGEQYF. The DNA for the CDR3 is TGTGCCAGCAGTTCCCCGAGTACGGGAGAGCAGTACTTC.

This sequence joins TRBV6-5 and TRBJ2-7, with D tentatively TRBD1 (6 bases). Germline values: CDR1 MNHEY, CDR2 SVGAGI. The V end lost 5 bases, the J end lost 3 bases, and 14 bases lay between the germline ends. The CDR3 has 14 amino acids. CDR3 in amino acids: CASSLQGPIYEQYF. The CDR3 nucleotides are TGTGCCAGCAGTCTACAGGGTCCGATCTACGAGCAGTACTTC.